These 20 T cell receptor beta chains share one sample of origin, sequenced in a study of blood T cell repertoires in COVID-19. Sequencing was performed with immunoSEQ multiplex PCR; in TCRdb, only in-frame clones are kept and a portion is missing. Here the sample spans over 150,000 clones, roughly nine tenths being singletons. What was sequenced was peripheral blood. These receptors were collected from a man between 18 and 35 years old who had recovered from COVID-19.

The rearrangement joins TRBV19 to TRBJ1-3; tentative D call: TRBD1 (5 bases). The CDR3 length is 13 residues. The germline gives CDR1 LNHDA, CDR2 SQIVND (reference sequence). Trimming removed 6 bases from V and 3 bases from J, with 9 bases in between. The CDR3 region has the DNA TGTGCCAGTAGGGGGCAAGGTGGAAACACCATATATTTT. Protein sequence: CASRGQGGNTIYF.

The chain combines TRBV5-1 with TRBJ1-5; 10 nucleotides agree with TRBD1. The CDR3 runs 15 residues. In germline, CDR1 is SGHRS, CDR2 YFSETQ. V lost 0 bases and J lost 7; bases outside the gene matches: 4. CDR3 amino acids: CASSLETGGAQPQHF. The CDR3 region has the DNA TGCGCCAGCAGCTTGGAGACAGGGGGCGCGCAGCCCCAGCATTTT.

The CDR3 spells CASSLAPQGAGYEQYF. As DNA, the CDR3 is TGCGCCAGCAGCTTGGCCCCACAGGGGGCGGGCTACGAGCAGTACTTC. This chain uses TRBV5-1 with TRBJ2-7; 9 bases are a match to TRBD1. The CDR3 totals 16 residues. Germline V lookup: CDR1 SGHRS, CDR2 YFSETQ. V dropped 0 bases and J dropped 3; count of bases not matched to a gene: 7.

The genes are TRBV5-4 and TRBJ1-1; D may be TRBD1 (6 bases). The CDR3 runs to 12 residues. CDR1 and CDR2 from the germline V gene are SGHNT and YYREEE (reference sequence). V gave up 8 bases and J gave up 0 bases, with 8 bases separating them. The CDR3 nucleotides are TGTGCCAGTGGGGACATGAACACTGAAGCTTTCTTT. It translates to CASGDMNTEAFF.

The chain employs TRBV2 and TRBJ2-1, with D uncertain. The germline V gene encodes CDR1 SNHLY and CDR2 FYNNEI. The CDR3 length is 16 residues. V dropped 9 bases and J dropped 8 bases, with 26 bases sitting between them. This CDR3 is CARSRWAYVRPDEQFF. The CDR3 DNA sequence: TGTGCCAGGTCCCGTTGGGCATACGTTCGGCCCGATGAGCAGTTCTTC.

This rearrangement joins TRBV6-2 or TRBV6-3 to TRBJ2-7, with 11 bases identical to TRBD2. CDR3 size: 16 residues. Germline lookup yields CDR1 MNHEY and CDR2 SVGEGT. V was clipped by 6 bases and J by 5 bases; unmatched bases: 12. DNA for the CDR3: TGTGCCAGCAGCATAGCGGGAGGGCCCCTGAGGAACGAGCAGTACTTC. It encodes CASSIAGGPLRNEQYF.

The chain uses TRBV5-3 and TRBJ2-7; D is possibly TRBD2 (5 bases). TRBV5-3 belongs to the ORF category, with a function that is uncertain. The CDR3 spans 12 residues. V dropped 4 bases and J dropped 5 bases, with 10 bases sitting between them. The CDR3 DNA reads as TGTGCCAGAAGCCCCGGGGTGGACGAGCAGTACTTC. Encoded protein: CARSPGVDEQYF.

The J gene is TRBJ2-3, the V gene TRBV11-3; D is perhaps TRBD1 (5 bases). Trimming stripped 5 bases from V and 2 bases from J, with 11 bases between. CDR1 is SGHNT and CDR2 is YENEEA in the germline V gene. This CDR3 is built from 14 residues. The CDR3 loop is CASSLGHDTDTQYF. CDR3 bases: TGTGCCAGCAGCCTCGGACATGACACAGATACGCAGTATTTT.

The chain employs TRBV7-6 and TRBJ2-5; 8 bases match TRBD2. Germline lookup yields CDR1 SGHVS and CDR2 FNYEAQ. The CDR3 has 14 residues. Trimming at V came to 5 bases and at J to 4 bases, leaving 6 bases not matched to a gene. The CDR3 sequence: CASSVEAGVETQYF. Here the CDR3 DNA reads TGTGCCAGCAGCGTGGAAGCGGGAGTAGAGACCCAGTACTTC.

This clone was picked up a small number of times. This chain links TRBV28 with TRBJ1-6, with 7 bases fitting TRBD1. V lost 5 bases, J lost 13 bases, and 17 bases stayed unmatched. From germline, CDR1 is MDHEN and CDR2 SYDVKM. The CDR3 spans 16 residues. CDR3 in DNA: TGTGCCAGCAGTCTTCCGATGGACAGGCCGCTAGGTCCCCTCCACTTT. It yields the protein CASSLPMDRPLGPLHF.

The chain is built from TRBV7-9 and TRBJ1-3; D not certain. This CDR3 has 17 amino acids. The V and J ends lost 5 bases and 4 bases respectively, with 21 bases between them. Germline CDR1 reads SEHNR; CDR2 reads FQNEAQ (reference sequence). CDR3 coding DNA: TGTGCCAGCAGCCGACCTACAACTAGGCACCGAGGAAACACCATATATTTT. Its translation is CASSRPTTRHRGNTIYF.

The chain uses TRBV5-1 and TRBJ1-5; no definite D call. Looked up from germline, CDR1 is SGHRS and CDR2 is YFSETQ. The CDR3 extends over 13 amino acids. V dropped 1 base and J dropped 6 bases, with 8 bases sitting between them. CDR3 region: CASSLRSGQPQHF. For the CDR3, the DNA is TGCGCCAGCAGCTTGAGGTCAGGTCAGCCCCAGCATTTT. Using reference TRBV5-1 and TRBJ1-5 for the parts outside the CDR3, the full variable domain is KAGVTQTPRYLIKTRGQQVTLSCSPISGHRSVSWYQQTPGQGLQFLFEYFSETQRNKGNFPGRFSGRQFSNSRSEMNVSTLELGDSALYLCASSLRSGQPQHFGDGTRLSIL.

This chain links TRBV5-4 with TRBJ1-1; 7 nucleotides match TRBD1. This CDR3 has 14 residues. V shed 3 bases, J shed 1 base, and the junction held 3 bases outside the gene matches. Per the germline V gene, CDR1 is SGHNT and CDR2 is YYREEE (reference sequence). In DNA form, the CDR3 reads TGTGCCAGCAGCTACTCAGGGGGGAACACTGAAGCTTTCTTT. This codes for CASSYSGGNTEAFF.

The chain links TRBV7-9 to TRBJ2-3; 12 nucleotides align to TRBD1. The CDR3 runs to 14 residues. The trim removed 4 bases at V and 8 bases at J, leaving 4 bases unmatched. In germline, CDR1 is SEHNR, CDR2 FQNEAQ (reference sequence). CDR3 amino acids: CASSSGTGGGTQYF. CDR3 nucleotides: TGTGCCAGCAGCTCAGGGACAGGGGGCGGTACGCAGTATTTT.

The chain carries TRBV18 and TRBJ2-7; tentatively, D is TRBD2 (5 bases). Germline V gives CDR1 KGHSH, CDR2 LQKENI. The CDR3 spans 15 residues. Trimming took off 3 bases at V and 2 bases at J, with 14 bases between the two ends. The CDR3 sequence: CASSPIYGVAYEQYF. The CDR3 DNA reads as TGTGCCAGCTCACCCATTTACGGGGTCGCCTACGAGCAGTACTTC.

The chain couples TRBV4-1 to TRBJ2-1; TRBD1 is a possible D gene (6 bases). The length of the CDR3 is 15 residues. Germline-derived CDR1 and CDR2 are MGHRA and YSYEKL. Trimming left V 2 bases short and J 1 base short, with 9 bases between. CDR3 nucleotide sequence: TGCGCCAGCAGCCAAAACGGACAGTCCTACAATGAGCAGTTCTTC. Translation gives CASSQNGQSYNEQFF.

The chain couples TRBV27 to TRBJ1-1; no reliable D call. The CDR3 has 13 amino acids. V lost 5 bases and J 6 bases, leaving 13 bases between the germline ends. CDR1 is MNHEY, CDR2 SMNVEV, per germline (reference sequence). The DNA for the CDR3 is TGTGCCAGCAGTCTCCAACAGTGGGCTGAAGCTTTCTTT. The encoded protein is CASSLQQWAEAFF.

The V and J genes are TRBV7-9 and TRBJ2-3, with 7 nucleotides matching TRBD2. CDR1 is SEHNR, CDR2 FQNEAQ, per germline (reference sequence). V shed 3 bases and J 3 bases; nucleotides not matched to a gene: 6. CDR3 length: 15 amino acids. CDR3 DNA sequence: TGTGCCAGCAGCTTCCGGGCGGGAGCAACAGATACGCAGTATTTT. It yields the protein CASSFRAGATDTQYF.

The V gene is TRBV18, the J gene TRBJ2-7; D is perhaps TRBD2 (5 bases). Trimming cost V 1 base and J 5 bases, with 12 bases left between them. This CDR3 contains 14 residues. CDR1 is KGHSH and CDR2 is LQKENI in the germline V gene. This CDR3 reads CASSPQYTGNEQYF. The CDR3 coding sequence is TGTGCCAGCTCACCACAGTACACGGGAAACGAGCAGTACTTC.

The chain uses TRBV19 and TRBJ2-2; unclear D gene. This CDR3 comprises 13 residues. Germline CDR1 reads LNHDA; CDR2 reads SQIVND (reference sequence). The germline V and J ends were trimmed by 4 bases and 5 bases, with 8 bases remaining between them. The CDR3 is CASSNEVTGELFF. Written as DNA, the CDR3 is TGTGCCAGTAGTAATGAGGTTACCGGGGAGCTGTTTTTT.